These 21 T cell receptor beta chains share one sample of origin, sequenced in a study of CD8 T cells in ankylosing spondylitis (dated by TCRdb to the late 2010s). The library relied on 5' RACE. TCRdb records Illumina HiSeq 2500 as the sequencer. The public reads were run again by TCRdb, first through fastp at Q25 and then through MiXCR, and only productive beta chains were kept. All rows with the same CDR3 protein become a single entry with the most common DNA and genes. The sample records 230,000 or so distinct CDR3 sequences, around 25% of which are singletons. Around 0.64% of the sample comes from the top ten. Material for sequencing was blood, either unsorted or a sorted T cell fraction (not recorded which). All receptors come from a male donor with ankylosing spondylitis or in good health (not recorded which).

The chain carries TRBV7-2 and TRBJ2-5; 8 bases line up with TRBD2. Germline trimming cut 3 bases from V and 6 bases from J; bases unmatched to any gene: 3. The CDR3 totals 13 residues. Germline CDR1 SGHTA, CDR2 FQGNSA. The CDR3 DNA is TGTGCCAGCAGCTTGGGACTAGGACAGACCCAGTACTTC. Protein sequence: CASSLGLGQTQYF. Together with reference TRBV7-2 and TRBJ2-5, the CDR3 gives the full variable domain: GAGVSQSPSNKVTEKGKDVELRCDPISGHTALYWYRQSLGQGLEFLIYFQGNSAPDKSGLPSDRFSAERTGGSVSTLTIQRTQQEDSAVYLCASSLGLGQTQYFGPGTRLLVL.

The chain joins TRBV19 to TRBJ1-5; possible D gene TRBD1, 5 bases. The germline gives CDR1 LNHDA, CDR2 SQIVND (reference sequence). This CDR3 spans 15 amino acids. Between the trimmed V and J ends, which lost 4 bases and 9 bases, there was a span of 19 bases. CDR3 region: CASSSTGPGEWPQHF. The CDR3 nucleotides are TGTGCCAGTAGTAGCACAGGCCCGGGAGAGTGGCCCCAGCATTTT.

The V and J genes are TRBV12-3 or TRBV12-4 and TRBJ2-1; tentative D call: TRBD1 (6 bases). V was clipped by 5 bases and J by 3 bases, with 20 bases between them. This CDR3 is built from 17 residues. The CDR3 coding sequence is TGTGCCAGCAGTCAGCCCGATTGGGGGCGCCTCTACAATGAGCAGTTCTTC. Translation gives CASSQPDWGRLYNEQFF.

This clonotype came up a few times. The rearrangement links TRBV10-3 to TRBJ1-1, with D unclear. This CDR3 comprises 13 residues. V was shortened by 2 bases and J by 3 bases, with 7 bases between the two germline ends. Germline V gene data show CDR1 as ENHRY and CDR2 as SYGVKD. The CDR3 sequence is CAISEGPDTEAFF. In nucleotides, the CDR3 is TGTGCCATCAGTGAGGGCCCCGACACTGAAGCTTTCTTT.

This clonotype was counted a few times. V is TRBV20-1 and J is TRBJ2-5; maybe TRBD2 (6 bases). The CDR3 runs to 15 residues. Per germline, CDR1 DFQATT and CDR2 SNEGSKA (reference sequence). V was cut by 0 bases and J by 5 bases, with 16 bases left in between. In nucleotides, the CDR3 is TGCAGTGCTAGAGATCGGACGGGACGGGGGGAGACCCAGTACTTC. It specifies CSARDRTGRGETQYF.

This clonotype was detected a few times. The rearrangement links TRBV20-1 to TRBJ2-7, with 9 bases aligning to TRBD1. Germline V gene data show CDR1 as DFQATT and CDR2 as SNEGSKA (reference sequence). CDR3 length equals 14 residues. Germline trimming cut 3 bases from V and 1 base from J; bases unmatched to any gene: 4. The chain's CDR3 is CSASGDRASYEQYF. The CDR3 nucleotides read TGCAGTGCTAGCGGGGACAGGGCGTCCTACGAGCAGTACTTC.

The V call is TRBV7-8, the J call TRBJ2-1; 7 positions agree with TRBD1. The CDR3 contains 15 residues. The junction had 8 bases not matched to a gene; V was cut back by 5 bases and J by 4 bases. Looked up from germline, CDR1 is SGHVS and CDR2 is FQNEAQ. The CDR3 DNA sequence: TGTGCCAGCAGCCAACTCGGACAGGAGTACAATGAGCAGTTCTTC. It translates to CASSQLGQEYNEQFF.

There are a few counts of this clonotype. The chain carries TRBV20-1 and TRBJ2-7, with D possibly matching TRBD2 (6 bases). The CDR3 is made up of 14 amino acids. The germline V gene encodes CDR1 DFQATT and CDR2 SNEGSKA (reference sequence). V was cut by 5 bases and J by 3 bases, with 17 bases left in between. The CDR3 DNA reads TGCAGTGCTTCCGCCAGCGGGCAATTCTACGAGCAGTACTTC. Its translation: CSASASGQFYEQYF.

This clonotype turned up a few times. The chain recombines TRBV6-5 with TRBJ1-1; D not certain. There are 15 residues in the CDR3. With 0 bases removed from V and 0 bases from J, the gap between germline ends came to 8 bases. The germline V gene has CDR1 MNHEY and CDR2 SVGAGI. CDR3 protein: CASSYSTQLNTEAFF. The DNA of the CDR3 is TGTGCCAGCAGTTACTCTACGCAGCTGAACACTGAAGCTTTCTTT.

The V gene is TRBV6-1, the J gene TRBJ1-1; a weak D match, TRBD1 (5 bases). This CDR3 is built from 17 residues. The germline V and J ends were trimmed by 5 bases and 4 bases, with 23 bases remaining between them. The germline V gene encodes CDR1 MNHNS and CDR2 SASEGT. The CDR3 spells CASSPGYANPGITEAFF. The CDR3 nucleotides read TGTGCCAGCAGTCCCGGTTATGCCAACCCAGGGATCACTGAAGCTTTCTTT.

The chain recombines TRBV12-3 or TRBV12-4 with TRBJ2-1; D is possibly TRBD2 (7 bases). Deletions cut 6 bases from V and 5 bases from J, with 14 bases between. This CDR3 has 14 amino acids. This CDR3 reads CASRTGRGNNEQFF. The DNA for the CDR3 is TGTGCCAGCAGAACAGGGAGGGGGAACAATGAGCAGTTCTTC.

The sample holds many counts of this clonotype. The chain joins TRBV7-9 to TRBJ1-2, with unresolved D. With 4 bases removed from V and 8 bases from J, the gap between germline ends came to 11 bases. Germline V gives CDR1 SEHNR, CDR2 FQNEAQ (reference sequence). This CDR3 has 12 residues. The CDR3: CASSSVGEGYTF. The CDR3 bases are TGTGCCAGCAGCTCCGTTGGAGAGGGCTACACCTTC.

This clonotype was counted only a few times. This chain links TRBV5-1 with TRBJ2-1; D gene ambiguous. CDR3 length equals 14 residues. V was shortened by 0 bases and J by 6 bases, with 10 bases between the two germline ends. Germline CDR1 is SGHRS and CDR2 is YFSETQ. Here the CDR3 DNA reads TGCGCCAGCAGCTTGGTACTATTGGGCAATGAGCAGTTCTTC. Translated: CASSLVLLGNEQFF.

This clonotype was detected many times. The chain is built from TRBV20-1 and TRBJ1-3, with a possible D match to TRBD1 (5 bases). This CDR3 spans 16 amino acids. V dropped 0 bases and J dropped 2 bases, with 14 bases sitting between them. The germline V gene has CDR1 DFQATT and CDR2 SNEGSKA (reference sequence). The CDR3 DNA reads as TGCAGTGCTAGAGATCGGGATGGGGGTGCTGGAAACACCATATATTTT. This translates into CSARDRDGGAGNTIYF.

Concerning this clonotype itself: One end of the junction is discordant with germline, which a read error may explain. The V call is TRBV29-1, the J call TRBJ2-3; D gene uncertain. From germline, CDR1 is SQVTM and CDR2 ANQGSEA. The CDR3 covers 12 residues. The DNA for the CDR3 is TGCAGCGCCAGCAGGAGCACAGATATGCAGTATTTT. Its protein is CSASRSTDMQYF.

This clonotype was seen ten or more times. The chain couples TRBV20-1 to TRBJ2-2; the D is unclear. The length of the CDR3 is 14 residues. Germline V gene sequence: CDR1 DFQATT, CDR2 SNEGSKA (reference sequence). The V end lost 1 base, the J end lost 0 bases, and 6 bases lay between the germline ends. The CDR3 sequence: CSARGTANTGELFF. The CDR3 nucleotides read TGCAGTGCTAGAGGAACAGCGAACACCGGGGAGCTGTTTTTT.

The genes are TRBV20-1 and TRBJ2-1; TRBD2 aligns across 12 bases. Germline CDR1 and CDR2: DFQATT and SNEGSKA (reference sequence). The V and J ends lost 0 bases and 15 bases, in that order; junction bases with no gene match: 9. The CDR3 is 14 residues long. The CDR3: CSARDLAGGLSPFF. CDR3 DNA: TGCAGTGCTAGAGATCTAGCGGGGGGGCTTAGTCCGTTCTTC.

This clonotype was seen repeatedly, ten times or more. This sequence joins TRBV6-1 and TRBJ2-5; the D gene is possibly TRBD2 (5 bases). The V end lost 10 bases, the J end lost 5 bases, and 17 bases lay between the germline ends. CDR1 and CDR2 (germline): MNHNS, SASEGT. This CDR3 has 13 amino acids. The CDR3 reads CATSPGSWETQYF. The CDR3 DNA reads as TGTGCCACCTCTCCGGGGTCCTGGGAGACCCAGTACTTC.

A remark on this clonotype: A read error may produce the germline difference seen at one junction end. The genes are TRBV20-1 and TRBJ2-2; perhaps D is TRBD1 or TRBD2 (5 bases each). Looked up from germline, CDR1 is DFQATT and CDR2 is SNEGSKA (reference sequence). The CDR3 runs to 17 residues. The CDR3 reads CCARERRLGANTGELFF. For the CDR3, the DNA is TGCTGTGCTAGAGAAAGGCGATTGGGGGCGAACACCGGGGAGCTGTTTTTT.

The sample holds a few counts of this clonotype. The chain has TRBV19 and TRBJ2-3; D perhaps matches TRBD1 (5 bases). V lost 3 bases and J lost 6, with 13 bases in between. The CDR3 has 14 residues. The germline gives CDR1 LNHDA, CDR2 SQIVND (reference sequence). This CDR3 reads CASSITGPGDTQYF. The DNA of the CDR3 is TGTGCCAGTAGTATTACAGGCCCTGGGGATACGCAGTATTTT.

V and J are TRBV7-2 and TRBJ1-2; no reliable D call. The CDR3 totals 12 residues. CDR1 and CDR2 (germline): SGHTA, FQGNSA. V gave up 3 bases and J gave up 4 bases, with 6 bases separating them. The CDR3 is CASSFGSYGYTF. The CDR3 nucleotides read TGTGCCAGCAGCTTCGGGAGCTATGGCTACACCTTC.